The 4 T cell receptor beta chains listed next were all sequenced from one sample in a study of blood T cell repertoires in COVID-19. Using immunoSEQ multiplex PCR, the repertoire was profiled, and TCRdb retains in-frame clones only, with some absent. The table shows 450,000 to 600,000 clones, with 87% occurring only once. Specimen: PBMCs or T cells enriched from blood (not recorded which). All receptors derive from a woman under 30 who had recovered from COVID-19.

The genes are TRBV2 and TRBJ2-1, with a tentative D call TRBD1 (5 bases). The CDR3 runs 15 residues. Germline V gene lookup returns CDR1 SNHLY and CDR2 FYNNEI. Between the trimmed V and J ends, which lost 1 base and 3 bases, there was a span of 10 bases. CDR3 region: CASSEGRAFYNEQFF. The CDR3 DNA follows: TGTGCCAGCAGTGAAGGCAGGGCATTCTACAATGAGCAGTTCTTC.

This rearrangement joins TRBV30 to TRBJ2-3; D is perhaps TRBD1 (5 bases). The CDR3 contains 15 residues. Germline values: CDR1 GTSNPN, CDR2 SVGIG (reference sequence). V lost 0 bases, J lost 0 bases, and 10 bases lay in between. The CDR3, as DNA: TGTGCCTGGAGTGTAGCAGGGCTCAGCACAGATACGCAGTATTTT. It yields the protein CAWSVAGLSTDTQYF.

The chain has TRBV5-5 and TRBJ2-1, with 7 bases identical to TRBD1. The CDR3 spans 15 residues. Germline V lookup: CDR1 SGHKS, CDR2 YYEKEE (reference sequence). Unmatched junction bases numbered 3, after V lost 0 bases and J lost 3 bases. CDR3 nucleotide sequence: TGTGCCAGCAGCTTGGTGGCAGGGGGCTACAATGAGCAGTTCTTC. Its protein is CASSLVAGGYNEQFF.

The table lists this clone with a few counts. The chain joins TRBV7-2 to TRBJ2-1; 10 nucleotides match TRBD2. V dropped 1 base and J dropped 8; count of bases not matched to a gene: 5. Germline V gene sequence: CDR1 SGHTA, CDR2 FQGNSA. CDR3 size: 15 residues. CDR3 in amino acids: CASSLVLSGGDEQFF. The CDR3 DNA reads TGTGCCAGCAGCTTAGTCTTAAGCGGGGGGGATGAGCAGTTCTTC.